This T cell receptor (beta chain) was profiled in a study of blood T cell repertoires in COVID-19. On the study more broadly: PBMCs, B-cell-depleted T cells, or T cells provided the cDNA or gDNA that made up the material.

Exposed participants came across a COVID-19 case within 2 weeks before study entry. How the authors handled the data: Scientists estimated how many nucleated cells there were by amplifying reference gene primers. Profiling relied on immunoSEQ multiplex PCR, and the TCRdb table lists in-frame clones only, not all of them. D and trimming come from the DNA, and the V and J calls and clone size come from that table. The data show roughly 250,000 clones, more than 80% seen once. Germline CDR1 and CDR2: GTSNPN and SVGIG (reference sequence). Trimming shortened V by 5 bases and J by 6 bases, and 14 bases separated the two germline ends. The CDR3 is made up of 12 amino acids.

The sample was PBMCs or T cells enriched from blood (not recorded which). The source of this sequence is a man aged 50 to 60 who had been exposed to COVID-19. V gene TRBV30 combines with J gene TRBJ2-7; possible D gene TRBD1, 6 bases. The CDR3: CAWARGGSEQYF. Written as DNA, the CDR3 is TGTGCCTGGGCGAGAGGGGGAAGCGAGCAGTACTTC.